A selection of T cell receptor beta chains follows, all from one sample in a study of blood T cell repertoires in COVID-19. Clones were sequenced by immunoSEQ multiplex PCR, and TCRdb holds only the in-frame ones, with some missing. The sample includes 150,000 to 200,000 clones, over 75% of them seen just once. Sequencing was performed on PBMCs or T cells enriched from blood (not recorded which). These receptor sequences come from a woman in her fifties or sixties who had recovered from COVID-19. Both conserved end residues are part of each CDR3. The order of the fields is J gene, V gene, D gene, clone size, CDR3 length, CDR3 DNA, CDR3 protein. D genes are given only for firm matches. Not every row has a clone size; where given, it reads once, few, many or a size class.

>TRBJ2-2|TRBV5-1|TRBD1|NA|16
TGCGCCAGCAGCTCCGACAGGGGAGCCTTCACCGGGGAGCTGTTTTTT
CASSSDRGAFTGELFF
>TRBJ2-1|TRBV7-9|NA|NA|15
TGTGCCAGCAGCTCGCTACCGGGACACTACAATGAGCAGTTCTTC
CASSSLPGHYNEQFF
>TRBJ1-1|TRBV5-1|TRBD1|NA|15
TGCGCCAGCAGACAGGACAGGGGAGGGAGGACTGAAGCTTTCTTT
CASRQDRGGRTEAFF
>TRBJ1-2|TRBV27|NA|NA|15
TGTGCCAGCATGGTTGAGTTCGGGGGGAACCATGGCTACACCTTC
CASMVEFGGNHGYTF
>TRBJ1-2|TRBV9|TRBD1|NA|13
TGTGCCAGCAACCCAGGGGGTAACTATGGCTACACCTTC
CASNPGGNYGYTF
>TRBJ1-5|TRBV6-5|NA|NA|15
TGTGCCAGCAGTTTAGGGAGCCCTAGCAATCAGCCCCAGCATTTT
CASSLGSPSNQPQHF
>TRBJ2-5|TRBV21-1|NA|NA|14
TGTGCCAGCAGCCTCCGGACATTTCAAGAGACCCAGTACTTC
CASSLRTFQETQYF
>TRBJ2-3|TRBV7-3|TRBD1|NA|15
TGTGCCAGCAGCTCCGCCGGGACAGGGGCAGATACGCAGTATTTT
CASSSAGTGADTQYF
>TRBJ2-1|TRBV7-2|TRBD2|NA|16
TGTGCCAGCAGCTTCGAGGGGACTAGCGGAAGGAATGAGCAGTTCTTC
CASSFEGTSGRNEQFF
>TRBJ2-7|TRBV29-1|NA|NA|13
TGCAGCGTTGGCGCGAGGAGCTCCTACGAGCAGTACTTC
CSVGARSSYEQYF
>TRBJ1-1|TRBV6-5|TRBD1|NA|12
TGTGCCAGCAGTCGACAGGGGGCAGAAGCTTTCTTT
CASSRQGAEAFF
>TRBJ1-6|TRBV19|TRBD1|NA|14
TGTGCCAGTAGTCATCAGGGGGCGAATTCACCCCTCCACTTT
CASSHQGANSPLHF
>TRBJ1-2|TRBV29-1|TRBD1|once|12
TGCAGCGTGGGACAGGGGGCTCTTGGCTACACCTTC
CSVGQGALGYTF